This T cell receptor (beta chain) is from a study of cytomegalovirus exposure and HLA in healthy donors. For the study at large: Ancestry clustering placed 70% to 90% of roughly 410 genotyped donors in the Caucasian-associated cluster.

The length of the CDR3 is 15 residues. Trimming shortened V by 4 bases and J by 0 bases, and 12 bases separated the two germline ends. Germline CDR1 SGDLS, CDR2 YYNGEE. General observations from the study: Earlier analysis yielded a pattern in which most TCR beta V segments were productive about 87% or about 30% of the time.

Remarks on this clone: The antigen remains unidentified.

The primer mix had 60 Vbeta and 13 Jbeta primers. TCRdb's copy holds only in-frame clones and misses some; the assay was immunoSEQ multiplex PCR. The table includes over 150,000 clones, around 77% detected once. The source is a woman aged 30 to 39 in good health and CMV-seronegative. Sequenced material: PBMCs. The chain recombines TRBV9 with TRBJ2-3, with D maybe TRBD2 (5 bases). The chain's CDR3 is CASSPPGYSTDTQYF. The CDR3 region has the DNA TGTGCCAGCAGCCCCCCGGGGTATAGCACAGATACGCAGTATTTT. Drawing the rest from reference TRBV9 and TRBJ2-3, the complete variable domain is DSGVTQTPKHLITATGQRVTLRCSPRSGDLSVYWYQQSLDQGLQFLIQYYNGEERAKGNILERFSAQQFPDLHSELNLSSLELGDSALYFCASSPPGYSTDTQYFGPGTRLTVL.